This T cell receptor (beta chain) was observed in a study of CD8 T cells in Susac syndrome. RNA, at about 0.5 to 1 ug, was reverse transcribed with random hexamers. Amplification of TCR beta CDR3 by immunoSEQ multiplex PCR spanned 54 Vbeta and 13 Jbeta. TCRdb re-called the immunoSEQ multiplex PCR reads through MiXCR, storing one row per CDR3 protein. The sample carries around 20,000 distinct CDR3 sequences, roughly 95% recorded once. The V gene lost 11 bases and the J gene lost 7 bases, with 21 bases spanning the gap. This CDR3 contains 14 residues. Germline values: CDR1 SGHTA, CDR2 FQGNSA. Sequencing of TCR beta was performed on blood CD8+ and CD4+ T cells. TEMRA cells were FACS-enriched, unlike CD8+ and CD4+ T cells, which were negatively isolated.

The V gene is TRBV7-2, the J gene TRBJ1-5; tentative D call: TRBD1 (5 bases). The TCR sequence derives from a human donor in good health. Sequencing used CD8+ T cells from PBMCs. Here the CDR3 DNA reads TGTGCCGGCCTATTGGGGGTCCTGGGGCAGCCCCAGCATTTT. Amino acids: CAGLLGVLGQPQHF.